This TCR beta chain was sequenced during a study of radiation and T cells in renal cell carcinoma. This sample's treatment: 15 Gy SBRT to primary tumor, nephrectomy 4 weeks later. Germline CDR1 is SGHRS and CDR2 is YFSETQ. V was pared by 4 bases and J by 1 base, with 4 bases of the junction left unmatched. The CDR3 is 15 residues long. This table comes from immunoSEQ multiplex PCR, and its TCRdb copy is limited to in-frame clones, with some not included. Here the sample spans around 15,000 clones, roughly 45% being singletons. The clonotype originates from a woman aged 60 to 75 with renal cell carcinoma. This sample comprised tumor tissue, obtained from a patient whose treatment included radiotherapy and nephrectomy. V usage is TRBV5-1 and J usage is TRBJ2-2, with 7 bases aligning to TRBD1. The CDR3 spells CASSQDRVNTGELFF. The CDR3 DNA reads as TGCGCCAGCAGCCAAGACAGGGTGAACACCGGGGAGCTGTTTTTT. Full variable domain (missing parts from reference TRBV5-1 and TRBJ2-2): KAGVTQTPRYLIKTRGQQVTLSCSPISGHRSVSWYQQTPGQGLQFLFEYFSETQRNKGNFPGRFSGRQFSNSRSEMNVSTLELGDSALYLCASSQDRVNTGELFFGEGSRLTVL.